The rows below give T cell receptor beta chains drawn from one sample of a study of radiotherapy plus CTLA-4 blockade in lung cancer. Only in-frame clones appear in the TCRdb table, and some are missing; sequencing was by immunoSEQ multiplex PCR. Among 70,000 to 95,000 clones listed, around 86% were seen once. This specimen was peripheral blood, taken from a patient treated with radiotherapy plus ipilimumab. Receptors originate from a human donor with non-small cell lung cancer that progressed on radiotherapy plus ipilimumab. The CDR3 runs from the conserved cysteine through the conserved F or W. The D gene is left open where the match is weak. Some rows mark clone size as missing; the rest say once, few, many or name a class of expanded clone.

J: TRBJ2-2
V: TRBV5-4
length: 15
D: .
size: .
CDR3: CASSLDPEFTGELFF
DNA: TGTGCCAGCAGCTTGGATCCGGAATTCACCGGGGAGCTGTTTTTT

J: TRBJ2-5
V: TRBV10-3
length: 17
D: TRBD2
size: few
CDR3: CAISPSGSHLLQETQYF
DNA: TGTGCCATCAGCCCTAGCGGGAGCCATCTCCTCCAAGAGACCCAGTACTTC

J: TRBJ2-3
V: TRBV6-5
length: 13
D: .
size: .
CDR3: CASRDSGTDTQYF
DNA: TGTGCCAGCCGGGACTCAGGCACAGATACGCAGTATTTT

J: TRBJ1-1
V: TRBV7-3
length: 15
D: .
size: once
CDR3: CASSSSVGANTEAFF
DNA: TGTGCCAGCAGCTCCTCCGTCGGAGCTAACACTGAAGCTTTCTTT

J: TRBJ1-1
V: TRBV5-5
length: 15
D: .
size: .
CDR3: CASSFRRVGNTEAFF
DNA: TGTGCCAGCAGCTTTAGGAGGGTGGGAAACACTGAAGCTTTCTTT

J: TRBJ2-7
V: TRBV27
length: 16
D: TRBD2
size: .
CDR3: CASSLSPSGSSYEQYF
DNA: TGTGCCAGCAGTTTATCGCCTAGCGGGAGCTCCTACGAGCAGTACTTC

J: TRBJ2-7
V: TRBV4-3
length: 14
D: .
size: .
CDR3: CASSQGRGDYEQYF
DNA: TGCGCCAGCAGCCAAGGGAGAGGGGACTACGAGCAGTACTTC

J: TRBJ1-2
V: TRBV5-1
length: 13
D: .
size: once
CDR3: CASSFGDKYGYTF
DNA: TGCGCCAGCAGCTTTGGGGACAAGTATGGCTACACCTTC

J: TRBJ2-3
V: TRBV7-2
length: 15
D: TRBD2
size: .
CDR3: CASSPSQAGVGTQYF
DNA: TGTGCCAGCAGCCCCTCTCAGGCGGGAGTGGGTACGCAGTATTTT

J: TRBJ2-7
V: TRBV10-3
length: 13
D: TRBD1
size: .
CDR3: CAISPGQAYEQYF
DNA: TGTGCCATCAGTCCGGGACAGGCCTACGAGCAGTACTTC

J: TRBJ2-5
V: TRBV18
length: 16
D: .
size: .
CDR3: CASSPPGRGLGETQYF
DNA: TGTGCCAGCTCACCACCCGGGCGGGGTCTAGGTGAGACCCAGTACTTC

J: TRBJ2-7
V: TRBV5-1
length: 13
D: .
size: .
CDR3: CASSRGSSYEQYF
DNA: TGCGCCAGCAGCCGGGGGAGCTCCTACGAGCAGTACTTC

J: TRBJ2-6
V: TRBV5-1
length: 14
D: .
size: .
CDR3: CASSFSEGGNVLTF
DNA: TGCGCCAGCAGCTTCTCCGAGGGGGGGAACGTCCTGACTTTC

J: TRBJ2-3
V: TRBV5-1
length: 16
D: TRBD2
size: .
CDR3: CASSYKTSGEGDTQYF
DNA: TGCGCCAGCAGCTACAAAACTAGCGGGGAGGGGGATACGCAGTATTTT

J: TRBJ2-7
V: TRBV7-9
length: 13
D: .
size: .
CDR3: CASRGRSRYEQYF
DNA: TGTGCCAGCAGGGGTCGCAGTCGCTACGAGCAGTACTTC

J: TRBJ2-7
V: TRBV4-3
length: 16
D: TRBD1
size: .
CDR3: CASSQIRTGGTYEQYF
DNA: TGCGCCAGCAGCCAAATCCGGACAGGGGGCACCTACGAGCAGTACTTC

J: TRBJ1-2
V: TRBV7-8
length: 13
D: TRBD1
size: .
CDR3: CASSLSGDRTGTF
DNA: TGTGCCAGCAGCTTATCAGGAGACAGGACAGGCACCTTC

J: TRBJ1-3
V: TRBV7-9
length: 16
D: .
size: .
CDR3: CASSLGTGLSGNTIYF
DNA: TGTGCCAGCAGCTTGGGTACAGGGCTCTCTGGAAACACCATATATTTT

J: TRBJ1-2
V: TRBV5-6
length: 14
D: .
size: .
CDR3: CASSLRPDSPGYTF
DNA: TGTGCCAGCAGCTTGAGGCCCGACAGTCCTGGCTACACCTTC

J: TRBJ1-4
V: TRBV7-9
length: 12
D: .
size: .
CDR3: CASSYYIEKLFF
DNA: TGTGCCAGCAGCTATTACATTGAAAAACTGTTTTTT

J: TRBJ1-2
V: TRBV11-2
length: 15
D: .
size: .
CDR3: CASSLTQGATYGYTF
DNA: TGTGCCAGCAGCTTAACACAGGGAGCAACCTATGGCTACACCTTC

J: TRBJ2-3
V: TRBV7-6
length: 16
D: .
size: .
CDR3: CASSGSGGFSTDTQYF
DNA: TGTGCCAGTTCAGGATCGGGGGGCTTTAGCACAGATACGCAGTATTTT

J: TRBJ2-7
V: TRBV18
length: 14
D: .
size: .
CDR3: CASSGGGPFYEQYF
DNA: TGTGCCAGCTCTGGGGGGGGGCCGTTCTACGAGCAGTACTTC

J: TRBJ2-2
V: TRBV29-1
length: 18
D: TRBD1
size: .
CDR3: CSVIAGTGFLGNTGELFF
DNA: TGCAGCGTTATCGCCGGGACAGGGTTTTTAGGGAACACCGGGGAGCTGTTTTTT

J: TRBJ2-1
V: TRBV4-2
length: 16
D: .
size: .
CDR3: CASSQDQAASYNEQFF
DNA: TGTGCCAGCAGCCAAGATCAGGCGGCTTCCTACAATGAGCAGTTCTTC

J: TRBJ1-2
V: TRBV10-1
length: 16
D: TRBD1
size: .
CDR3: CASRWGQGLCNYGYTF
DNA: TGCGCCAGCAGGTGGGGACAGGGTTTGTGTAACTATGGCTACACCTTC

J: TRBJ2-1
V: TRBV7-3
length: 15
D: TRBD1
size: .
CDR3: CASSPRDRAENEQFF
DNA: TGTGCCAGCAGCCCCCGGGACAGGGCGGAAAATGAGCAGTTCTTC

J: TRBJ1-5
V: TRBV19
length: 14
D: .
size: few
CDR3: CATLGRGSNQPQHF
DNA: TGTGCCACCCTAGGGAGGGGAAGCAATCAGCCCCAGCATTTT

J: TRBJ1-3
V: TRBV9
length: 18
D: TRBD1
size: .
CDR3: CASSAGGTGKLGGNTIYF
DNA: TGTGCCAGCAGCGCAGGAGGGACAGGGAAGTTGGGTGGAAACACCATATATTTT

J: TRBJ1-5
V: TRBV28
length: 14
D: .
size: .
CDR3: CASSTDSFNQPQHF
DNA: TGTGCCAGCAGTACGGACAGTTTCAATCAGCCCCAGCATTTT

J: TRBJ2-7
V: TRBV27
length: 15
D: TRBD2
size: .
CDR3: CASRPPGLAGDEQYF
DNA: TGTGCCAGCAGACCCCCGGGACTAGCGGGAGACGAGCAGTACTTC

J: TRBJ1-5
V: TRBV19
length: 13
D: .
size: .
CDR3: CASPARGNQPQHF
DNA: TGTGCCAGTCCCGCCCGGGGGAATCAGCCCCAGCATTTT

J: TRBJ1-5
V: TRBV4-3
length: 13
D: .
size: .
CDR3: CASSQDLRQPQHF
DNA: TGCGCCAGCAGCCAAGACTTACGCCAGCCCCAGCATTTT

J: TRBJ1-4
V: TRBV4-2
length: 16
D: TRBD1
size: once
CDR3: CASSQDWTGLNEKLFF
DNA: TGTGCCAGCAGCCAAGATTGGACAGGACTTAATGAAAAACTGTTTTTT

J: TRBJ2-3
V: TRBV5-1
length: 15
D: TRBD2
size: .
CDR3: CASRQASGGTDTQYF
DNA: TGCGCCAGCAGGCAAGCTAGCGGGGGCACAGATACGCAGTATTTT

J: TRBJ1-5
V: TRBV13
length: 16
D: TRBD1
size: .
CDR3: CASSLRTGGRNQPQHF
DNA: TGTGCCAGCAGCTTAAGGACAGGGGGTCGCAATCAGCCCCAGCATTTT

J: TRBJ1-2
V: TRBV5-6
length: 12
D: .
size: .
CDR3: CASRFRDYGYTF
DNA: TGTGCCAGCAGGTTTCGGGACTATGGCTACACCTTC

J: TRBJ2-1
V: TRBV9
length: 16
D: TRBD2
size: .
CDR3: CASSVSGRASRGEQFF
DNA: TGTGCCAGCAGCGTAAGCGGGAGGGCCTCTAGGGGTGAGCAGTTCTTC

J: TRBJ1-1
V: TRBV28
length: 15
D: .
size: once
CDR3: CASSLLSVMNTEAFF
DNA: TGTGCCAGCAGTTTATTGTCGGTTATGAACACTGAAGCTTTCTTT

J: TRBJ1-5
V: TRBV6-5
length: 13
D: .
size: .
CDR3: CASSYRGDQPQHF
DNA: TGTGCCAGCAGTTACCGGGGGGATCAGCCCCAGCATTTT

J: TRBJ1-1
V: TRBV6-6
length: 12
D: .
size: .
CDR3: CASSPSETEAFF
DNA: TGTGCCAGCAGCCCTAGTGAAACTGAAGCTTTCTTT

J: TRBJ1-1
V: TRBV5-4
length: 14
D: TRBD1
size: few
CDR3: CASSSPRGGTEAFF
DNA: TGTGCCAGCAGCTCCCCCAGGGGGGGCACTGAAGCTTTCTTT

J: TRBJ1-3
V: TRBV7-9
length: 11
D: .
size: .
CDR3: CASSPDPLIYF
DNA: TGTGCCAGCAGCCCTGATCCCCTAATATATTTT

J: TRBJ1-2
V: TRBV7-9
length: 13
D: TRBD1
size: .
CDR3: CASSPADRVGYTF
DNA: TGTGCCAGCAGCCCCGCTGACAGGGTTGGCTACACCTTC

J: TRBJ1-1
V: TRBV12-5
length: 15
D: TRBD1
size: .
CDR3: CASGPGQGLNTEAFF
DNA: TGTGCTAGTGGTCCGGGACAGGGACTGAACACTGAAGCTTTCTTT

J: TRBJ2-2
V: TRBV5-1
length: 15
D: TRBD2
size: .
CDR3: CASSLAGGPAGELFF
DNA: TGCGCCAGCAGCCTAGCGGGAGGGCCGGCCGGGGAGCTGTTTTTT

J: TRBJ2-1
V: TRBV9
length: 13
D: .
size: .
CDR3: CASSEALYNEQFF
DNA: TGTGCCAGCAGCGAGGCCCTGTACAATGAGCAGTTCTTC

J: TRBJ1-2
V: TRBV7-2
length: 14
D: TRBD1
size: .
CDR3: CASSSNPGGRGYTF
DNA: TGTGCCAGCAGCTCAAACCCAGGGGGGAGAGGCTACACCTTC

J: TRBJ1-2
V: TRBV28
length: 15
D: .
size: few
CDR3: CASSPLRTLGYGYTF
DNA: TGTGCCAGCAGTCCTCTACGGACACTAGGCTATGGCTACACCTTC